The rows below give T cell receptor beta chains drawn from one sample of a study of blood T cell repertoires in COVID-19. Assay used: immunoSEQ multiplex PCR; TCRdb lists only in-frame clones, some missing. The sample shows some 180,000 clones, around 89% of them seen only once. Specimen: peripheral blood. These receptors all stem from a man between 50 and 59 years old with acute or convalescent COVID-19. Both conserved end residues are part of each CDR3. The D gene is left open where the match is weak. Expanded clones are given a class, and other clones once, few, many or no size at all.

d_call	v_call	j_call	clone_size	cdr3_nt	cdr3_aa
-	TRBV4-3	TRBJ1-6	-	TGCGCCAGCAGCCAAGGTTACAGGGATAATTCACCCCTCCACTTT	CASSQGYRDNSPLHF
-	TRBV6-2/TRBV6-3	TRBJ1-5	-	TGTGCCAGCAGTCCCGCGAGGGCGAATAGCAATCAGCCCCAGCATTTT	CASSPARANSNQPQHF
TRBD1	TRBV10-3	TRBJ2-3	-	TGTGCCACAGCACCGGGACAGGAGCGATTGGGGGGCACAGATACGCAGTATTTT	CATAPGQERLGGTDTQYF
-	TRBV5-6	TRBJ1-4	few	TGTGCCAGCAGCTGGGAGACTAATGAAAAACTGTTTTTT	CASSWETNEKLFF
TRBD1	TRBV29-1	TRBJ1-1	-	TGCAGCGCTAGACAGGGACCGAACACTGAAGCTTTCTTT	CSARQGPNTEAFF
TRBD1	TRBV24-1	TRBJ2-3	-	TGTGCCACCAGTAAGAGGACAGGGGGGACAGATACGCAGTATTTT	CATSKRTGGTDTQYF
-	TRBV6-5	TRBJ2-3	-	TGTGCCAGCAGTTACAATGGCGGGGCCAACACAGATACGCAGTATTTT	CASSYNGGANTDTQYF
TRBD1	TRBV29-1	TRBJ1-6	-	TGCAGCGCATCGACAGGGGATAACTCACCCCTCCACTTT	CSASTGDNSPLHF
TRBD1	TRBV19	TRBJ1-4	-	TGTGCCAGTAGTACCGCAGGGGGCACTAATGAAAAACTGTTTTTT	CASSTAGGTNEKLFF
-	TRBV28	TRBJ1-5	-	TGTGCCAGCGTCCAGGGAATATATAGCAATCAGCCCCAGCATTTT	CASVQGIYSNQPQHF
-	TRBV2	TRBJ1-5	-	TGTGCCAGCAATAGTAATAGCAATCAGCCCCAGCATTTT	CASNSNSNQPQHF
TRBD1	TRBV7-9	TRBJ1-2	-	TGTGCCAGCAGCAATAAACAGGGGATGCGAGTGGACTATGGCTACACCTTC	CASSNKQGMRVDYGYTF
-	TRBV10-3	TRBJ2-6	once	TGTGCCATCAGTGAGAATCCGGGGGTCTCTGGGGCCAACGTCCTGACTTTC	CAISENPGVSGANVLTF
TRBD1	TRBV27	TRBJ2-1	-	TGTGCCAGCAGTGCCTGGACAGGGGTTAAAGCGGGAAACAATGAGCAGTTCTTC	CASSAWTGVKAGNNEQFF
TRBD1	TRBV19	TRBJ1-4	-	TGTGCCAGTAGTATTGGACAGGGTACGGAAAAACTGTTTTTT	CASSIGQGTEKLFF
TRBD2	TRBV20-1	TRBJ2-1	-	TGCAGTGCTAGTAGCGGGGGAACCTACAATGAGCAGTTCTTC	CSASSGGTYNEQFF
-	TRBV30	TRBJ1-2	-	TGTGCCTGGAGTCCGACAGTCGCGGGGGGCTACACCTTC	CAWSPTVAGGYTF
-	TRBV6-6	TRBJ1-5	-	TGTGCCAGCAGTTATTTAGACAGCAGCAATCAGCCCCAGCATTTT	CASSYLDSSNQPQHF
TRBD1	TRBV3-1/TRBV3-2	TRBJ1-1	-	TGTGCCAGCAGCCAACCGGGACAGGGACGTTTAGAAGCTTTCTTT	CASSQPGQGRLEAFF
TRBD1	TRBV6-6	TRBJ1-4	-	TGTGCCAGCAGTGCGGGGACAGGGCCCGAAGAAAAACTGTTTTTT	CASSAGTGPEEKLFF
-	TRBV7-3	TRBJ2-1	-	TGTGCCAGCAGCTTGGAAAGGGGTCTTCGGAATGAGCAGTTCTTC	CASSLERGLRNEQFF
TRBD2	TRBV6-5	TRBJ2-3	-	TGTGCCAGCAGTTACCGGGCGGGGGGGCCCGCAGATACGCAGTATTTT	CASSYRAGGPADTQYF
TRBD2	TRBV30	TRBJ2-1	-	TGTGCCTGGAAGGCGGCTAGCGGGGAAGGAAAGCAGTTCTTC	CAWKAASGEGKQFF
-	TRBV7-9	TRBJ1-4	-	TGTGCCAGCAGCTTAAGCGGGACACGCGCCGAAAAACTGTTTTTT	CASSLSGTRAEKLFF
TRBD2	TRBV7-2	TRBJ2-2	-	TGTGCCAGCAGCTTCCATAGCGGGGGGTATTCGAACACCGGGGAGCTGTTTTTT	CASSFHSGGYSNTGELFF
TRBD1	TRBV6-6	TRBJ1-6	-	TGTGCCAGCAGTTCCGACAGGGTTGCTTCACCCCTCCACTTT	CASSSDRVASPLHF
TRBD2	TRBV5-6	TRBJ2-7	-	TGTGCCAGCAGCTTGGCTAGCGGGATCAACGAGCAGTACTTC	CASSLASGINEQYF
TRBD2	TRBV27	TRBJ2-1	-	TGTGCCAGCAGTTCCCGGACTAGTAATGAGCAGTTCTTC	CASSSRTSNEQFF
-	TRBV9	TRBJ2-5	-	TGTGCCAGCAGCGTAGGGGCAGGGAGGGAGACCCAGTACTTC	CASSVGAGRETQYF
-	TRBV19	TRBJ1-5	-	TGTGCCAGTAGCCCCCTCGAAGCAGGTAATCAGCCCCAGCATTTT	CASSPLEAGNQPQHF
-	TRBV7-8	TRBJ2-5	once	TGTGCCAGCAGCACCCGGGAGAATACAGTAAGGAGACATCAAGAGACCCAGTACTTC	CASSTRENTVRRHQETQYF
-	TRBV4-2	TRBJ2-3	-	TGTGCCAGCAGCCCAGAGTGGGGACACACAGATACGCAGTATTTT	CASSPEWGHTDTQYF
TRBD1	TRBV29-1	TRBJ1-4	-	TGCAGCGTGGGACAGGGGTCAACTAATGAAAAACTGTTTTTT	CSVGQGSTNEKLFF
TRBD1	TRBV5-6	TRBJ2-3	once	TGTGCCAGCAGCCCCCAGCGTTGGACAGGTCCCGGCACAGATACGCAGTATTTT	CASSPQRWTGPGTDTQYF
TRBD2	TRBV28	TRBJ2-5	-	TGTGCCAGCAGGACTAGCAATCAAGAGACCCAGTACTTC	CASRTSNQETQYF
TRBD1	TRBV6-5	TRBJ2-2	-	TGTGCCAGCAGTCCAACAGGGGTCGGGGAGCTGTTTTTT	CASSPTGVGELFF
-	TRBV12-3/TRBV12-4	TRBJ2-3	-	TGTGCCAGCAGTTTTATCACAGATACGCAGTATTTT	CASSFITDTQYF
TRBD1	TRBV3-1/TRBV3-2	TRBJ1-4	-	TGTGCCAGCAGCCCATTGGGACAGTGGCCCGAAAAACTGTTTTTT	CASSPLGQWPEKLFF
TRBD2	TRBV19	TRBJ2-3	-	TGTGCCAGTAGTACCCTCCAGCGGGACGGTACGCAGTATTTT	CASSTLQRDGTQYF
-	TRBV7-8	TRBJ2-2	-	TGTGCCAGCAGCCGGGACTCTCGCTACACCGGGGAGCTGTTTTTT	CASSRDSRYTGELFF
TRBD1	TRBV9	TRBJ2-1	-	TGTGCCAGCAGCGCCCCCGAATCGGGACAGGGCTACAATGAGCAGTTCTTC	CASSAPESGQGYNEQFF
TRBD1	TRBV5-1	TRBJ1-1	once	TGCGCCAGCAGCTTGAGGACAGGGAGGAACACTGAAGCTTTCTTT	CASSLRTGRNTEAFF
TRBD1	TRBV7-7	TRBJ2-5	-	TGTGCCAGCAGCCAAGGGCGGGGACAGGGCCGGACCCAGTACTTC	CASSQGRGQGRTQYF
TRBD1	TRBV7-3	TRBJ1-6	-	TGTGCCAGCAGCTCTCAGGGACAGGGGAATTCACCCCTCCACTTT	CASSSQGQGNSPLHF
-	TRBV2	TRBJ2-2	-	TGTGCCAGCAGTGAGAAAAGGGGGAACACCGGGGAGCTGTTTTTT	CASSEKRGNTGELFF
-	TRBV10-3	TRBJ1-1	-	TGTGCCATCAGTGGCCAGTACGACACTGAAGCTTTCTTT	CAISGQYDTEAFF
-	TRBV21-1	TRBJ1-5	-	TGTGCCAGCAGCAAAGTAGAGGGGGATAGCAATCAGCCCCAGCATTTT	CASSKVEGDSNQPQHF
TRBD2	TRBV7-9	TRBJ2-7	-	TGTGCCAGCAGCTCTCACCTAGCGGGAGCATCCTACGAGCAGTACTTC	CASSSHLAGASYEQYF